This T cell receptor beta chain was sequenced for a study of blood T cell repertoires in COVID-19. Overall study: PBMCs, B-cell-depleted T cells, or T cells provided the cDNA or gDNA that made up the material.

With 4 bases clipped from V and 3 bases from J, the junction kept 4 bases outside the gene matches. Germline CDR1 SGHRS, CDR2 YFSETQ. The CDR3 has 15 amino acids. Here immunoSEQ multiplex PCR was the method, and the copy in TCRdb shows in-frame clones only, minus some. In the table there are 350,000 to 400,000 clones, approximately 90% of which are singletons. Exposed participants encountered a COVID-19 case during the 2 weeks preceding study entry. The chain uses TRBV5-1 and TRBJ2-1, with 10 bases lining up with TRBD1. The sequence derives from a middle-aged woman who had been exposed to COVID-19. Sequencing input: PBMCs or T cells enriched from blood (not recorded which). The CDR3 sequence: CASSGGQGGYNEQFF. The CDR3 nucleotides are TGCGCCAGCAGCGGCGGACAGGGGGGCTACAATGAGCAGTTCTTC.